This record covers a single T cell receptor beta chain. The data were taken from a study of control samples from healthy donors and cancer patients. The repertoire was sequenced with immunoSEQ multiplex PCR; TCRdb's copy has only in-frame clones and lacks some. Of about 28,000 clones in the sample, 75% to 95% are singletons; the top ten hold roughly 12%. The trim removed 5 bases at V and 4 bases at J, leaving 6 bases unmatched. CDR1 and CDR2 (germline): SEHNR, FQNEAQ (reference sequence). The CDR3 is 14 amino acids. The source material was PBMCs. The rearrangement links TRBV7-9 to TRBJ1-1; 8 nucleotides line up with TRBD1. The TCR was taken from a man aged 45-65 years with lung cancer. The CDR3 DNA sequence: TGTGCCAGCAGCGCCTTACAGGGGGGCACTGAAGCTTTCTTT. It translates to CASSALQGGTEAFF. The whole variable domain, filled in from reference TRBV7-9 and TRBJ1-1, reads DTGVSQNPRHKITKRGQNVTFRCDPISEHNRLYWYRQTLGQGPEFLTYFQNEAQLEKSRLLSDRFSAERPKGSFSTLEIQRTEQGDSAMYLCASSALQGGTEAFFGQGTRLTVV.